These 10 T cell receptor beta chains were sequenced from one sample in a study of regulatory T cells in long-lasting Graves disease. The time point: newly diagnosed GD, antithyroid drugs for less than 3 months. Preparation of the TCR library used RNA extracted from PBMCs. CDR3-region Arm-PCR and iRepertoire HTBI primers produced the TCR beta libraries. TCRdb ran MiXCR on the multiplex PCR reads and lists one entry per CDR3 protein. The repertoire holds 360,000 or so distinct CDR3 sequences, with over 15% as singletons. The same data also went into a second study, on T cells in Graves' hyperthyroidism and ophthalmopathy.

The sample was peripheral blood mononuclear cells (PBMCs), taken at new diagnosis, from a patient treated with antithyroid drugs. The receptors derive from a man between 40 and 49 years old with Graves disease.

The table lists this clonotype with many counts. The chain links TRBV5-6 to TRBJ1-1, with D uncertain. The CDR3 has 14 amino acids. Deletions cut 1 base from V and 1 base from J, with 8 bases between. Germline V gene sequence: CDR1 SGHDT, CDR2 YYEEEE. In DNA form, the CDR3 reads TGTGCCAGCAGCTTGTTTTCCGGGAACACTGAAGCTTTCTTT. It codes for CASSLFSGNTEAFF.

Many counts were recorded for this clonotype. The V call is TRBV30, the J call TRBJ2-5, with a weak D call TRBD2 (6 bases). The germline V and J ends were trimmed by 3 bases and 5 bases, with 13 bases remaining between them. CDR1 and CDR2 from the germline V gene are GTSNPN and SVGIG (reference sequence). The CDR3 covers 13 residues. CDR3 region: CAWRLAGPETQYF. The CDR3 DNA is TGTGCCTGGAGACTGGCGGGGCCGGAGACCCAGTACTTC.

The genes are TRBV12-3 or TRBV12-4 and TRBJ2-1, with 9 bases that match TRBD2. The CDR3 is 15 amino acids. V gave up 6 bases and J gave up 6 bases; unmatched junction bases: 9. The CDR3 DNA reads as TGTGCCAGCAGCTTACCGGCTAGCGGGGTCAATGAGCAGTTCTTC. It is translated as CASSLPASGVNEQFF.

This clonotype has only a few counts. The junction does not match germline at one end; this may be a read error. This chain connects TRBV28 to TRBJ1-4; D gene unclear. CDR3 size: 14 residues. The V gene's germline CDR1 is MDHEN and CDR2 SYDVKM. The CDR3 loop reads CASSSRGLREKPFF. CDR3 nucleotide sequence: TGTGCCAGCAGTTCTCGGGGTCTTCGTGAAAAACCGTTTTTT.

This clonotype was detected many times. This rearrangement joins TRBV11-2 to TRBJ2-3, with 7 bases matching TRBD2. Trimming took 5 bases from V and 4 from J; bases not matched to a gene: 3. The CDR3 extends over 13 amino acids. Looked up from germline, CDR1 is SGHAT and CDR2 is FQNNGV. CDR3 protein: CASSITSADTQYF. The CDR3 DNA reads TGTGCCAGCAGCATCACTAGCGCAGATACGCAGTATTTT.

This clonotype was recorded at least ten times. This chain joins TRBV11-2 and TRBJ2-3; tentative D call: TRBD2 (6 bases). The CDR3 has 16 amino acids. Looked up from germline, CDR1 is SGHAT and CDR2 is FQNNGV. The ends were cut back, 2 bases at V and 0 bases at J, with 12 bases in the middle. The CDR3 reads CASSLSGLFSTDTQYF. CDR3 in DNA: TGTGCCAGCAGCTTATCCGGACTATTTAGCACAGATACGCAGTATTTT.

This clonotype was seen a few times. This may stem from a read error, because a much larger clone lies one nucleotide away. The chain recombines TRBV7-2 with TRBJ2-7; 8 bases are a match to TRBD1. The junction had 9 bases not matched to a gene; V was cut back by 6 bases and J by 2 bases. From germline, CDR1 is SGHTA and CDR2 FQGNSA. The CDR3 runs to 15 residues. The CDR3 nucleotides are TGTGCCAGCAGGGGCCTGACAGGGGTGGCCTACGAGCAGTACTTC. Translating it yields CASRGLTGVAYEQYF.

This clonotype was found many times. The CDR3 sequence is CASSFDLEGKLFF. The CDR3 region has the DNA TGTGCCAGCAGCTTCGACTTAGAAGGAAAACTGTTTTTT. The rearrangement links TRBV5-8 to TRBJ1-4; no firm D call. V was cut by 2 bases and J by 10 bases, with 12 bases left in between. The V gene's germline CDR1 is SGHTS and CDR2 YDEGEE. The CDR3 totals 13 residues.

Many counts were recorded for this clonotype. The chain links TRBV11-3 to TRBJ2-5; no clear D gene. Germline V gene sequence: CDR1 SGHNT, CDR2 YENEEA. This CDR3 has 12 amino acids. V lost 3 bases, J lost 5 bases, and 7 bases lay in between. CDR3 loop: CASSLPYETQYF. The DNA for the CDR3 is TGTGCCAGCAGCTTGCCGTACGAGACCCAGTACTTC.

About this clonotype itself: Given a far larger clone just one base away, this is likely a sequencing read error. This chain joins TRBV28 and TRBJ2-1; D is unclear. The DNA end is a closer match to TRBJ2-5, so the J assignment may be wrong. CDR3 length: 15 residues. CDR1 is MDHEN, CDR2 SYDVKM, per germline. The CDR3 DNA reads as TGTGCCAGCAGTGCAAAGTCGCTAACGGAAGAGACCCAGTACTTC. Its translation: CASSAKSLTEETQYF.